This TCR beta chain was captured by sequencing in a study of vaccination and CD4 T cells after COVID-19 (dated by TCRdb to the early 2020s). Background for the entire study: Convalescent patients had a positive SARS-CoV-2 result on nasal swab PCR, and of these patients, fewer than ten had mild disease and one had severe disease. Participants got two doses of the Pfizer-BioNTech BNT162b2 vaccine (n=8) or two doses of the Moderna mRNA-1273 vaccine (n=2). The time from the second vaccine dose to post-vaccine blood sampling had a median of roughly 70 days and ranged from roughly 13 to 241 days. The convalescent cohort comprised six males and four females, including two Hispanic individuals, seven Caucasians, two Asians and one multiracial person. Culture stimuli were overlapping spike peptide pools from SARS-CoV-2 and from the common cold coronaviruses HCoV-NL63, HCoV-OC43 and HCoV-229E. Control cultures received a CEFX viral epitope pool as the positive control, an HIV-1 Nef peptide pool as the negative control, or no peptide. In 10 COVID-19 convalescent patients and a few infection-naive healthy vaccine recipients, researchers compared the spike-specific CD4+ TCR repertoire from before mRNA vaccination with the repertoire from after. Post-COVID blood samples from convalescent patients were collected a median of approximately 93 days after diagnosis, with a range of 35 to 161 days.

General findings and caveats noted by the study authors: In convalescent patients, a median about 90% of post-vaccine SARS-CoV-2-reactive clones were detected only after vaccination, and vaccine-specific priming was suggested by this finding. An increase in the median number of SARS-CoV-2-reactive clonotypes from approximately 21 after infection to about 39 after vaccination was observed, but the change was not found to be significant. In convalescent patients, nearly all vaccine-specific clones (304 of 307) were found to be mono-reactive for SARS-CoV-2 spike rather than cross-reactive with common cold coronaviruses. The study included relatively few convalescent patients and did not analyze early timepoints after natural infection.

Note on this clonotype: The specificity of this receptor is unknown. No quality values exist for individual bases; no much larger clone is one base distant.

Receptors were amplified or captured by PCR. At the Johns Hopkins FTIC core, DNA from the cultured CD4+ T cells underwent TCR sequencing with the Oncomine TCR Beta short-read assay. The QIAamp micro DNA kit was used to extract genomic DNA from the cultured CD4+ T cells. Oncomine TCR Beta libraries made from cultured CD4+ T cells were pooled using unique dual indexes and sequenced on an Illumina iSeq 100. Under the source paper's analysis protocol: Non-productive sequences were removed, and CDR3s not starting with C, not ending with F or W, or shorter than 7 amino acids were discarded. Antigen-specific clonotypes were identified with the MANAFEST web application by comparing peptide-stimulated wells with reference and other culture wells. To be called positive, a clone needed an FDR below 0.05, an odds ratio above 5, and a productive frequency above 0.1% in at least two of three replicate wells. Cross-reactive clonotypes were defined as significantly expanded in both SARS-CoV-2 spike wells and at least one common cold coronavirus spike condition. Levenshtein distances (stringdist) and unrooted phylogenetic trees (ape) in R version 3.6.1 were used to assess CDR3 homology. The public reads were reprocessed in TCRdb via fastp at Q25 and MiXCR, keeping in-frame beta chains. Each CDR3 protein appears once, grouped with its most common genes and DNA. Here the V and J calls rest on TCRdb's processing, not on the authors' analysis. The sample table shows around 21,000 distinct CDR3 sequences, and 60% are seen once. The top ten constitute more than 8.5% of the sample.

Explained via the paper, the treatment or condition label denotes: roughly 11-day PBMC culture with coronavirus spike peptide pools or control peptides (ViraFEST assay). The ViraFEST assay, used in the study, expanded antigen-specific T cells with peptide pools and then identified the expanded clonotypes through TCR sequencing. The positive SARS-CoV-2 PCR tests of the convalescent patients were dated from March to December 2020, before the Alpha, Beta and Delta variants emerged in the United States. PBMCs were cultured at around 2.2 million per well in IMDM supplemented with 5% human AB serum and about 9.6 IU/ml IL-2, with 9.5 to 10 ug/ml peptide pools added. Half of the culture medium was replaced with fresh IL-2-containing medium on days 3 and 7. After nine to eleven days of culture, CD4+ T cells were isolated by negative selection with the EasySep CD4+ T cell isolation kit. Ficoll-Paque Plus gradient centrifugation was used to isolate PBMCs from whole blood, and the isolated PBMCs were then either used fresh or cryopreserved at -140C. In general, triplicate wells were set up for every culture condition.

The CDR3 spans 14 residues, from the cysteine through the phenylalanine. Just CDR3 DNA is preserved here, 42 bases in frame from base 1. Reading the germline V gene (reference sequence) gives CDR1 LNHNV and CDR2 YYDKDF. V is pared back by 0 bases and J by 2 bases, with 7 bases lying between the germline termini. The sample in question was CD4+ T cells from blood, cultured in vitro, obtained after SARS-CoV-2 vaccination. This chain is built from TRBV15 and TRBJ1-1; too little of a D gene remains to name it. This TCR came from a human donor who had recovered from COVID-19. The DNA reads TGTGCCACCAGCAGAGATCCGGTTAACACTGAAGCTTTCTTT. It translates to CATSRDPVNTEAFF.